These T cell receptor beta chains were read from a single sample in a study of post-analysis software for immune sequencing data. TCRdb analysed the PCR reads with MiXCR anew, one entry per CDR3 protein. The sample records fewer than 600,000 distinct CDR3 sequences, under 55% being singletons. The sequenced sample consisted of blood. The receptors were gathered from a girl aged 10-17 years with multiple sclerosis. The CDR3 runs from the conserved cysteine through the conserved F or W. A D gene is named only where the DNA matches it firmly. Clone size appears in some rows only: once, few, many, or a class for an expanded clone.

cdr3_length: 18; clone_size: NA; j_call: TRBJ1-5; v_call: TRBV27; d_call: TRBD1; cdr3_nt: TGTGCCAGCAGCCCGCACAGGGGTGGTTGGGGGCAGGATCAGCCCCAGCATTTT; cdr3_aa: CASSPHRGGWGQDQPQHF
cdr3_length: 13; clone_size: few; j_call: TRBJ2-1; v_call: TRBV28; d_call: NA; cdr3_nt: TGTGCCAGCAGCCTGACGGGATCCGATGAGCAGTTCTTC; cdr3_aa: CASSLTGSDEQFF
cdr3_length: 16; clone_size: NA; j_call: TRBJ2-1; v_call: TRBV6-5; d_call: NA; cdr3_nt: TGTGCCAGCAGTTACTCGCGGGACCGAACGTACAATGAGCAGTTCTTC; cdr3_aa: CASSYSRDRTYNEQFF
cdr3_length: 17; clone_size: NA; j_call: TRBJ2-2; v_call: TRBV5-1; d_call: TRBD2; cdr3_nt: TGCGCCAGCAGCACCCAAGCGGGAGGGCCTGACACCGGGGAGCTGTTTTTT; cdr3_aa: CASSTQAGGPDTGELFF
cdr3_length: 14; clone_size: NA; j_call: TRBJ1-5; v_call: TRBV15; d_call: NA; cdr3_nt: TGTGCCACCAGCAGTGAAACAGTCAATCAGCCCCAGCATTTT; cdr3_aa: CATSSETVNQPQHF
cdr3_length: 14; clone_size: NA; j_call: TRBJ1-1; v_call: TRBV7-9; d_call: NA; cdr3_nt: TGTGCCAGCAGCTTAGCGGTGGCTTCTTCTGAAGCTTTCTTT; cdr3_aa: CASSLAVASSEAFF
cdr3_length: 15; clone_size: NA; j_call: TRBJ2-2; v_call: TRBV4-3; d_call: TRBD2; cdr3_nt: TGCGCCAGCAGCCCTTCCGGGACTAGCAGTTGGGAGCTGTTTTTT; cdr3_aa: CASSPSGTSSWELFF
cdr3_length: 18; clone_size: NA; j_call: TRBJ2-5; v_call: TRBV28; d_call: TRBD1; cdr3_nt: TGTGCCAGCAGCACCGACCAGATTCGACAGGGGTCAGTGGAGACCCAGTACTTC; cdr3_aa: CASSTDQIRQGSVETQYF
cdr3_length: 18; clone_size: few; j_call: TRBJ2-5; v_call: TRBV7-8; d_call: NA; cdr3_nt: TGTGCCAGCAGCTTAGGCGGGGCGGGGACCCCAGACCAAGAGACCCAGTACTTC; cdr3_aa: CASSLGGAGTPDQETQYF
cdr3_length: 15; clone_size: few; j_call: TRBJ2-2; v_call: TRBV28; d_call: TRBD2; cdr3_nt: TGTGCCAGCAGTAGACTAGCTGAGAACACCGGGGAGCTGTTTTTT; cdr3_aa: CASSRLAENTGELFF
cdr3_length: 16; clone_size: NA; j_call: TRBJ2-2; v_call: TRBV11-2; d_call: TRBD1; cdr3_nt: TGTGCCAGCAGCTTACTGCCGGGACAGGGGACCGGGGAGCTGTTTTTT; cdr3_aa: CASSLLPGQGTGELFF
cdr3_length: 17; clone_size: NA; j_call: TRBJ2-4; v_call: TRBV29-1; d_call: NA; cdr3_nt: TGCAGCGTTGAGGGGCGGTACAGGGACCTAGCCAAAAACATTCAGTACTTC; cdr3_aa: CSVEGRYRDLAKNIQYF
cdr3_length: 15; clone_size: NA; j_call: TRBJ2-1; v_call: TRBV12-5; d_call: NA; cdr3_nt: TGTGCTAGTGGTTTGTCTGCGCATACCTACAATGAGCAGTTCTTC; cdr3_aa: CASGLSAHTYNEQFF
cdr3_length: 14; clone_size: NA; j_call: TRBJ2-3; v_call: TRBV12-3/TRBV12-4; d_call: NA; cdr3_nt: TGTGCCAGCAGCGACGGGACCTTCACAGATACGCAGTATTTT; cdr3_aa: CASSDGTFTDTQYF
cdr3_length: 15; clone_size: NA; j_call: TRBJ1-2; v_call: TRBV28; d_call: TRBD1; cdr3_nt: TGTGCCAGCAGCCTTCCGGGACAGGGGCCTTATGGCTACACCTTC; cdr3_aa: CASSLPGQGPYGYTF
cdr3_length: 18; clone_size: once; j_call: TRBJ2-5; v_call: TRBV28; d_call: TRBD2; cdr3_nt: TGTGCCAGCAGTTTACCCAACCGGGCTAGCGGGAGGGAAGAGACCCAGTACTTC; cdr3_aa: CASSLPNRASGREETQYF
cdr3_length: 16; clone_size: NA; j_call: TRBJ1-2; v_call: TRBV6-2/TRBV6-3; d_call: NA; cdr3_nt: TGTGCCAGCAGTTTTAGCCCCTGGACAGATAACTATGGCTACACCTTC; cdr3_aa: CASSFSPWTDNYGYTF
cdr3_length: 13; clone_size: NA; j_call: TRBJ1-6; v_call: TRBV19; d_call: TRBD1; cdr3_nt: TGTGCCAGTATGGACAGGCGGAATTCACCCCTCCACTTT; cdr3_aa: CASMDRRNSPLHF
cdr3_length: 15; clone_size: NA; j_call: TRBJ2-2; v_call: TRBV27; d_call: TRBD1; cdr3_nt: TGTGCCAGCAGTACAGACAGGGCTAACACCGGGGAGCTGTTTTTT; cdr3_aa: CASSTDRANTGELFF
cdr3_length: 13; clone_size: few; j_call: TRBJ2-7; v_call: TRBV20-1; d_call: NA; cdr3_nt: TGCAGTGCTAGCATGGAGGGGATATACGAGCAGTACTTC; cdr3_aa: CSASMEGIYEQYF